Shown below are 15 T cell receptor beta chains from a single sample sequenced in a study of T-cell reconstitution after alpha-beta-depleted transplantation in children. During its preparation, the TCRbeta library received unique molecular identifiers. TCRdb reprocessed the PCR reads with MiXCR, giving one entry per CDR3 protein. The table shows about a million distinct CDR3 sequences, with roughly 29% occurring only once. The source material was PBMCs, mostly from graft donor cells, sampled 360 days after TCRalphabeta/CD19-depleted stem cell transplant. Every receptor here comes from a boy under two years old who had a stem cell transplant for SCID, so the T cells may come from the graft donor.

This clonotype was seen a few times. The chain links TRBV28 to TRBJ2-7; D perhaps matches TRBD2 (6 bases). The CDR3 is 14 residues long. Germline lookup yields CDR1 MDHEN and CDR2 SYDVKM. V was cut by 6 bases and J by 3 bases, with 15 bases left in between. CDR3 in amino acids: CASRTAGLLYEQYF. The DNA for the CDR3 is TGTGCCAGCAGAACTGCGGGACTCCTCTACGAGCAGTACTTC.

The chain has TRBV6-5 and TRBJ2-1, with 9 nucleotides matching TRBD2. Per germline, CDR1 MNHEY and CDR2 SVGAGI. V dropped 0 bases and J dropped 4; count of bases not matched to a gene: 4. The CDR3 length is 16 residues. The CDR3: CASSYSGGGAYNEQFF. The CDR3 DNA reads as TGTGCCAGCAGTTACTCCGGCGGGGGGGCTTACAATGAGCAGTTCTTC.

This clonotype has just a few counts. The genes are TRBV20-1 and TRBJ2-7; 12 bases fit TRBD2. The CDR3 has 16 residues. Germline trimming cut 5 bases from V and 3 bases from J; bases unmatched to any gene: 11. The germline V gene has CDR1 DFQATT and CDR2 SNEGSKA (reference sequence). The CDR3 sequence is CSAGARTSGTSYEQYF. The CDR3 region has the DNA TGCAGTGCTGGGGCCCGGACTAGCGGGACTAGCTACGAGCAGTACTTC.

V usage is TRBV4-1 and J usage is TRBJ2-4; 9 bases map to TRBD1. V was pared by 0 bases and J by 1 base, with 4 bases of the junction left unmatched. This CDR3 has 17 residues. Germline assignment: CDR1 MGHRA and CDR2 YSYEKL. CDR3 sequence: CASSQDSGTGAKNIQYF. The CDR3 bases are TGCGCCAGCAGCCAAGATTCCGGGACAGGGGCCAAAAACATTCAGTACTTC.

This clonotype came up a few times. This chain uses TRBV24-1 with TRBJ2-1; tentatively, D is TRBD1 (5 bases). The germline V and J ends were trimmed by 2 bases and 0 bases, with 7 bases remaining between them. Germline-derived CDR1 and CDR2 are KGHDR and SFDVKD. The length of the CDR3 is 15 residues. Written as DNA, the CDR3 is TGTGCCACCAGTGATTCAGACAGCTCCTACAATGAGCAGTTCTTC. Amino acids: CATSDSDSSYNEQFF.

This chain connects TRBV20-1 to TRBJ2-3, with D perhaps matching TRBD1 or TRBD2 (5 bases each). The CDR3 contains 17 residues. From germline, CDR1 is DFQATT and CDR2 SNEGSKA (reference sequence). The ends were cut back, 5 bases at V and 2 bases at J, with 23 bases in the middle. The CDR3 region is CSASRGELNLITDTQYF. The CDR3 coding sequence is TGCAGTGCTTCCCGAGGGGAACTGAACCTAATCACAGATACGCAGTATTTT.

This clonotype appeared a few times. The chain has TRBV3-1 and TRBJ1-6, with 9 nucleotides matching TRBD1. Looked up from germline, CDR1 is LGHDT and CDR2 is YNNKEL (reference sequence). The CDR3 sequence is 16 residues long. The J segment lost 10 bases and the V segment lost 4 bases, leaving 11 bases of the junction unmatched. The CDR3 DNA is TGTGCCAGCAGCCGACCACTGGGGACAGGGACCTCACCCCTCCACTTT. As protein: CASSRPLGTGTSPLHF.

This chain connects TRBV6-5 to TRBJ2-7; 7 bases are a match to TRBD2. Unmatched junction bases numbered 13, after V lost 8 bases and J lost 12 bases. This CDR3 spans 12 amino acids. Germline CDR1 is MNHEY and CDR2 is SVGAGI. For the CDR3, the DNA is TGTGCCAGCGCCGACCGGGGGGTAAGGGTGTACTTC. It encodes CASADRGVRVYF.

The chain has TRBV5-1 and TRBJ2-2; D is possibly TRBD1 or TRBD2 (6 bases each). The CDR3 loop spans 16 amino acids. Trimming left V 2 bases short and J 2 bases short, with 13 bases between. The germline gives CDR1 SGHRS, CDR2 YFSETQ. The CDR3 sequence: CASSLYGGLNTGELFF. The CDR3 DNA follows: TGCGCCAGCAGCTTATACGGGGGCCTCAACACCGGGGAGCTGTTTTTT.

This clonotype was recorded at least ten times. This sequence joins TRBV12-3 or TRBV12-4 and TRBJ2-7; 7 nucleotides agree with TRBD1. Trimming at V came to 5 bases and at J to 4 bases, leaving 14 bases not matched to a gene. CDR3 size: 16 residues. CDR3 DNA sequence: TGTGCCAGCAGTCCAACAGGGGTCCGACCTTTGTACGAGCAGTACTTC. It is translated as CASSPTGVRPLYEQYF.

This clonotype was counted only a few times. The genes are TRBV7-8 and TRBJ2-7; 7 bases match TRBD2. This CDR3 contains 14 residues. Germline loops: CDR1 SGHVS, CDR2 FQNEAQ. With 8 bases clipped from V and 6 bases from J, the junction kept 13 bases outside the gene matches. The CDR3 DNA reads as TGTGCCAGCGGGTCGTCACTAGCGAAGATCGAGCAGTACTTC. This sequence encodes CASGSSLAKIEQYF.

This clonotype occurred many times. The chain couples TRBV25-1 to TRBJ2-7, with D uncertain. Trimming removed 2 bases from V and 5 bases from J, with 13 bases in between. The CDR3 is made up of 14 amino acids. CDR1 is MGHDK, CDR2 SYGVNS, per germline. The CDR3 nucleotides are TGTGCCAGCAGTGAACCCGGCAGGCTGGACGAGCAGTACTTC. Translation: CASSEPGRLDEQYF.

V usage is TRBV6-2 or TRBV6-3 and J usage is TRBJ2-3; 12 bases are a match to TRBD1. Germline values: CDR1 MNHEY, CDR2 SVGEGT. V trimming: 6 bases; J trimming: 6 bases; junction bases outside the gene matches: 19. This CDR3 region has 19 residues. CDR3 coding DNA: TGTGCCAGCAGCGGGACACTGGGACAGGGGGCTCTTTCTGCGGATACGCAGTATTTT. Its translation: CASSGTLGQGALSADTQYF.

The chain links TRBV27 to TRBJ2-7; 7 nucleotides align to TRBD2. Looked up from germline, CDR1 is MNHEY and CDR2 is SMNVEV (reference sequence). The CDR3 loop spans 17 amino acids. J gave up 0 bases and V 3 bases, and 11 bases lay outside the gene matches. CDR3 region: CASSFRAPGLPSYEQYF. In DNA, the CDR3 is TGTGCCAGCAGTTTTAGAGCCCCGGGACTACCCTCCTACGAGCAGTACTTC.

V and J are TRBV25-1 and TRBJ1-5; D is possibly TRBD1 (6 bases). CDR1 is MGHDK and CDR2 is SYGVNS in the germline V gene. V was pared by 0 bases and J by 0 bases, with 18 bases between. The CDR3 has 19 residues. This chain's CDR3 is CASSEYDRPVPYSNQPQHF. CDR3 nucleotides: TGTGCCAGCAGTGAATATGACAGGCCAGTCCCTTATAGCAATCAGCCCCAGCATTTT.